The T cell receptor (beta chain) under discussion was sequenced for a study of CD8+ T cells in alopecia areata (dated by TCRdb to the late 2010s). Regarding the study in general: The treated patients, all with moderate-to-severe alopecia areata, were enrolled in an open-label pilot trial of oral tofacitinib given at 5 to 10 mg twice daily. Biopsies were taken from tofacitinib-treated patients at baseline and at 4 and 24 weeks of treatment, and a later scalp biopsy was taken in several of the tofacitinib-treated patients. Scalp clonality was compared across normal scalp (n=4), patchy alopecia areata scalp (n=8), and alopecia totalis/universalis scalp (n=8). Tofacitinib was administered for 6 to 18 months, and 6 months of follow-up off drug were then conducted to assess delayed response and recurrence. RNA was obtained with the PAXgene miRNA kit for fixed scalp, the miRNeasy kit for PBMCs, and the RNeasy kit for mouse skin. TCRbeta CDR3 regions were amplified by immunoSEQ multiplex PCR with 35 Vbeta forward and 13 Jbeta reverse primers. Human TCRbeta sequencing covered scalp tissue and sorted CD4+ and CD8+ peripheral blood T cells from patchy and totalis/universalis alopecia areata patients and healthy controls. High-throughput TCRbeta sequencing was used to examine T cell clonal expansion in alopecia areata in both the C3H/HeJ mouse model and human patients.

V loses 4 bases of germline sequence and J loses 0 bases, and the interval between the two ends is 13 bases. From cysteine to phenylalanine, the CDR3 is 17 amino acids long. Just CDR3 DNA is preserved here, 51 bases in frame from base 1. From a lookup of the germline V gene, CDR1 and CDR2 are MGHDK and SYGVNS. According to the study, the label for this sample's time point signals: baseline before oral tofacitinib. Lesional scalp punch biopsies and peripheral blood were collected from alopecia areata patients. PBMCs were isolated by density centrifugation and stained for CD3, CD4 and CD8, after which CD4+ and CD8+ T cells were sorted on a FACSAria. Library construction relied on the immunoSEQ multiplex PCR assay. For TCR sequencing, RNA was extracted from every sample and reverse transcribed into cDNA to serve as template. SuperScript III was used to make first-strand cDNA, primed with a 2:1 mix of oligo-dT and random hexamers. A synthetic immune receptor repertoire was used to measure amplification bias, and any remaining bias was corrected computationally. The authors processed their data as follows. Raw reads were preprocessed to remove errors, and CDR3 was defined according to IMGT conventions as the region from the conserved cysteine to phenylalanine. Clonality was computed as 1 minus the Shannon entropy, with the entropy normalized by log2 of the number of productive unique TCRs. Whether each scalp clone was CD4 or CD8 was inferred by checking scalp TCRbeta sequences against the CD4 and CD8 repertoires from sorted blood. TCRdb re-hosts the immuneACCESS table, in-frame sequences only. Its copies lack some clones; in the studies checked, an unresolved V gene accounts for under half of them, and the cause for the rest is not known. The V and J calls and clone size are taken from that table; D and trimming were inferred from the DNA. The sample includes roughly 150,000 clones, with around 50% observed a single time. The ten most abundant clones make up under 6.5% of the sample.

To note about this clone: Its antigen is not yet known. There are no base qualities to consult, and no much larger clone falls within one base.

Summary of the overall study and its limitations: Shared TCR sequences between patients were less evident than in mice, which may be partly attributable to HLA diversity in the patient population. Higher clonality and more expanded CD8+ clones were observed in lesional scalp than in normal scalp, particularly in alopecia totalis/universalis, a finding suggestive of antigenic drive. Resident alphabeta T cells in normal human skin are also sequenced, complicating scalp TCR repertoire analysis, unlike mouse skin dominated by gammadelta T cells.

The source was CD4+ T cells sorted from blood, collected at week 0. This chain joins TRBV25-1 to TRBJ1-6; the D gene lacks a confident call. The source of this sequence is a human donor with alopecia areata. The CDR3 in this case is CASSGGLLSSYNSPLHF. In nucleotide form, the sequence is TGTGCCAGCAGTGGTGGGCTCTTGAGCTCCTATAATTCACCCCTCCACTTT.